Below are 5 T cell receptor beta chains sequenced from a single sample in a study of cytotoxic CD8 clonotypes in ibrutinib-treated CLL. Clones were sequenced by immunoSEQ multiplex PCR, and TCRdb holds only the in-frame ones, with some missing. The sample shows 150,000 to 200,000 clones, about 88% of them seen only once. The sequences come from PBMCs, collected at disease progression, from a patient treated with ibrutinib. All receptors derive from a human donor with chronic lymphocytic leukemia.

The chain carries TRBV27 and TRBJ1-2, with unresolved D. The V end was cut by 3 bases, the J end by 1 base, with 6 bases between. The germline V gene encodes CDR1 MNHEY and CDR2 SMNVEV (reference sequence). This CDR3 has 13 amino acids. The CDR3 here is CASSFSHNYGYTF. CDR3 sequence (DNA): TGTGCCAGCAGTTTCTCGCATAACTATGGCTACACCTTC.

The J gene is TRBJ2-5, the V gene TRBV7-2; D is undetermined. Germline loops: CDR1 SGHTA, CDR2 FQGNSA. Trimming took 1 base from V and 2 from J, leaving 8 bases between them. The CDR3 extends over 14 amino acids. The CDR3 is CASSLVDGQETQYF. Written as DNA, the CDR3 is TGTGCCAGCAGCTTAGTCGACGGTCAAGAGACCCAGTACTTC.

The V gene is TRBV5-1, the J gene TRBJ2-7; no clear D. Germline V gene lookup returns CDR1 SGHRS and CDR2 YFSETQ. V was shortened by 1 base and J by 2 bases, with 13 bases between the two germline ends. The CDR3 runs 15 residues. This chain's CDR3 is CASSLNPAETYEQYF. The CDR3, as DNA: TGCGCCAGCAGCTTGAATCCGGCGGAGACCTACGAGCAGTACTTC.

This clone was recorded only once. The gene calls are TRBV4-2 and TRBJ2-7, with TRBD2 identical over 7 bases. Germline assignment: CDR1 LGHNA and CDR2 YNFKEQ. This CDR3 contains 14 residues. Unmatched junction bases numbered 6, after V lost 4 bases and J lost 3 bases. The CDR3 DNA sequence: TGTGCCAGCAGCCCGGAGGGCGGGGGCTACGAGCAGTACTTC. Amino acids: CASSPEGGGYEQYF.

This clone turned up a few times. Additional DNA sequences in this sample encode the identical CDR3. The V call is TRBV6-1, the J call TRBJ1-1, with unresolved D. Germline CDR1 MNHNS, CDR2 SASEGT. Trimming took 6 bases from V and 1 from J, leaving 9 bases between them. There are 13 residues in the CDR3. Here the CDR3 reads CASSHTENTEAFF. DNA for the CDR3: TGTGCCAGCAGCCATACTGAGAACACTGAAGCTTTCTTT.